This TCR beta chain was sequenced for a study of T cell repertoires in cytomegalovirus infection. As for the study in general: Well-studied HLA-B-restricted CMV epitopes were used in the study alongside recently identified HLA-C-restricted ones. Signatures in public TCR beta sequences pointed to both CMV infection and matching HLA type. Study findings and constraints: People with CMV and the relevant HLA were identified by cumulative public TCR beta family frequency. Ex vivo, HLA-C-restricted CMV-specific TCR beta clonotypes prevailed over the rest of the response.

Trimming removed 5 bases from V and 7 bases from J, with 10 bases in between. The germline CDR1 and CDR2 sequences are WNHNN and SYGVQD (reference sequence). This CDR3 is built from 12 residues. This clonotype has a handful of counts. Antigen specificity is unknown. Via MiXCR, TCRdb re-called the reads, giving one row per CDR3 protein. Of about 890,000 distinct CDR3 sequences detected, 25% to 40% appear once; the ten largest clones hold over 10%. This receptor was obtained from a human donor in good health (CMV status not recorded). Some clones in this sample may be carry-over from other donors' samples. The rearrangement links TRBV10-1 to TRBJ2-3; D is perhaps TRBD2 (6 bases). The sequencing used cultured CD8+ T cells from PBMCs, collected from culture after CMV antigen stimulation. CDR3 sequence reads: CASSLLANTQYF. The CDR3, as DNA: TGCGCCAGCAGTCTTCTAGCGAATACGCAGTATTTT.